Listed below are T cell receptor beta chains from one sample, sequenced in a study of blood T cell repertoires in COVID-19. The assay was immunoSEQ multiplex PCR, and TCRdb's table has in-frame clones only and misses some. In the table there are around 180,000 clones, 79% of which are singletons. Sequenced: peripheral blood. These receptors were collected from a man between 60 and 75 years old with active or convalescent COVID-19. The CDR3 runs from the conserved cysteine through the conserved F or W. D genes are given only for firm matches. Only part of the rows carry a size: once, few, many, or a class if the clone is expanded.

-	TRBD1	TRBV6-2/TRBV6-3	TRBJ1-5	TGTGCCAGCAGTTCCCGGGACAGGGGTTTCCTTACCTCTAGCAATCAGCCCCAGCATTTT	CASSSRDRGFLTSSNQPQHF
-	TRBD2	TRBV5-1	TRBJ2-3	TGCGCCAGCAGCTTGGCATCCAGGACTAGCGGGAGGGTGGTGGCAGATACGCAGTATTTT	CASSLASRTSGRVVADTQYF
-	TRBD2	TRBV7-3	TRBJ2-1	TGTGCCAGCAGCTCGGGACTAGCGGGAAGTGATGAGCAGTTCTTC	CASSSGLAGSDEQFF
-	-	TRBV4-2	TRBJ2-6	TGTGCCAGCAGCCTCGGGGTGGAGGGGGCTAGTTACTCTGGGGCCAACGTCCTGACTTTC	CASSLGVEGASYSGANVLTF
-	TRBD2	TRBV6-4	TRBJ2-7	TGTGCCATAACTGGGACTAGCGGAGGCAACGAGCAGTACTTC	CAITGTSGGNEQYF
-	-	TRBV7-6	TRBJ2-3	TGTGCCAGCAGCATGGACTGGTTGTCCCACCGGACAGATACGCAGTATTTT	CASSMDWLSHRTDTQYF
-	-	TRBV11-3	TRBJ2-2	TGTGCCAGCAGCTTAGTTAGTGCCACCGGGGAGCTGTTTTTT	CASSLVSATGELFF
-	TRBD1	TRBV5-1	TRBJ1-4	TGCGCCAGCAGCACCACAGACAGGGTAGGGGAAAAACTGTTTTTT	CASSTTDRVGEKLFF
-	-	TRBV5-6	TRBJ2-3	TGTGCCAGCAGCCCCTCGGGAGTGCGAACAGATACGCAGTATTTT	CASSPSGVRTDTQYF
-	-	TRBV12-3/TRBV12-4	TRBJ1-6	TGTGCCAGCAGGACTACAAATTCACCCCTCCACTTT	CASRTTNSPLHF
-	TRBD1	TRBV18	TRBJ2-2	TGTGCCAGCTCACTACAGGGGCGGAACACCGGGGAGCTGTTTTTT	CASSLQGRNTGELFF
-	-	TRBV29-1	TRBJ2-4	TGCAGCGTGGTACAGGGGGGGAGGGACATTCAGTACTTC	CSVVQGGRDIQYF
-	-	TRBV7-3	TRBJ2-1	TGTGCCAGCAGCAGAGACAGAGACAATGAGCAGTTCTTC	CASSRDRDNEQFF
many	TRBD1	TRBV4-3	TRBJ1-5	TGCGCCAGCAGCCAGATGGACAGGCATAATCAGCCCCAGCATTTT	CASSQMDRHNQPQHF
many	-	TRBV3-1/TRBV3-2	TRBJ2-7	TGTGCCAGCAGCCCCGGACTACGCCACGAGCAGTACTTC	CASSPGLRHEQYF
-	TRBD1	TRBV29-1	TRBJ2-7	TGCAGCGTTGTATCGCAGGGGGACTACGAGCAGTACTTC	CSVVSQGDYEQYF
-	-	TRBV7-9	TRBJ1-2	TGTGCCAGCATCTCGGGGGGACCCTATGGCTACACCTTC	CASISGGPYGYTF
-	-	TRBV9	TRBJ2-7	TGTGCCAGCAGCCCCCAAGAGTACGAGCAGTACTTC	CASSPQEYEQYF
once	TRBD2	TRBV24-1	TRBJ2-2	TGTGCCACCAGTGATTTAACAGCGGGAGGGTCCGGGAACACCGGGGAGCTGTTTTTT	CATSDLTAGGSGNTGELFF
few	TRBD1	TRBV28	TRBJ1-1	TGTGCCAGCAGTTTATGGCAGGGGGTCGCTGAAGCTTTCTTT	CASSLWQGVAEAFF
-	TRBD2	TRBV5-6	TRBJ2-1	TGTGCCAGCAGCCCCAAGCGGGAGAGCTCCTACAATGAGCAGTTCTTC	CASSPKRESSYNEQFF
-	TRBD2	TRBV7-4	TRBJ2-7	TGTGCCAGCATAAGCGGGAGACTAGCGTCTCACGAGCAGTACTTC	CASISGRLASHEQYF
-	TRBD2	TRBV10-3	TRBJ2-3	TGTGCCATCAGTGAGTCCTCCGGGGGGAGCACAGATACGCAGTATTTT	CAISESSGGSTDTQYF
-	TRBD2	TRBV18	TRBJ2-1	TGTGCCAGCTCACCAAATTCTTTAGCGGGAGGAACCTACAATGAGCAGTTCTTC	CASSPNSLAGGTYNEQFF
-	TRBD1	TRBV7-2	TRBJ1-4	TGTGCCAGCAGCATAAGACAGGGGGAGCGAAAACTGTTTTTT	CASSIRQGERKLFF
-	-	TRBV28	TRBJ2-2	TGTGCCAGCAGTCCTCCCTCCGGGGGCACCGGGGAGCTGTTTTTT	CASSPPSGGTGELFF
-	-	TRBV10-3	TRBJ2-1	TGTGCCATCAGTGGTGGGGCGATTGGGTCCTACAATGAGCAGTTCTTC	CAISGGAIGSYNEQFF
-	-	TRBV7-3	TRBJ1-5	TGTGCCAGCAACCACCCGGGAGGACAGAATTTGAGCAATCAGCCCCAGCATTTT	CASNHPGGQNLSNQPQHF
medium-sized	TRBD1	TRBV19	TRBJ1-1	TGTGCCAGTAGTAGTGAGGCGGCGACAGGGGTCACTGAAGCTTTCTTT	CASSSEAATGVTEAFF
-	-	TRBV3-1/TRBV3-2	TRBJ2-7	TGTGCCAGCAGCCCGACAGGCCCCTACGAGCAGTACTTC	CASSPTGPYEQYF
-	-	TRBV3-1/TRBV3-2	TRBJ2-7	TGTGCCAGCAGCCCCCTTCGAGGATCCCCCTACGAGCAGTACTTC	CASSPLRGSPYEQYF
-	-	TRBV7-2	TRBJ1-2	TGTGCCAGCAGCGAAACTAGACAGGCCTATGGCTACACCTTC	CASSETRQAYGYTF
-	-	TRBV7-3	TRBJ2-2	TGTGCCAGCAGCTTAAAACTCGCGAACACCGGGGAGCTGTTTTTT	CASSLKLANTGELFF
-	-	TRBV2	TRBJ1-1	TGTGCCAGCAGTGAACAAGGGGGGGACACTGAAGCTTTCTTT	CASSEQGGDTEAFF
-	-	TRBV28	TRBJ2-1	TGTGCCAGCAGGGGGGGTTCCTTTGAGCAGTTCTTC	CASRGGSFEQFF
-	TRBD1	TRBV7-2	TRBJ1-1	TGTGCCAGCAGTGTCACAGGGGTGGCTGAAGCTTTCTTT	CASSVTGVAEAFF
-	TRBD1	TRBV6-5	TRBJ1-3	TGTGCCAGCAGTCTAACCGGGACAGCTGGAAACACCATATATTTT	CASSLTGTAGNTIYF
-	-	TRBV6-6	TRBJ2-1	TGTGCCAGCACCTCGGTCCTTTACAATGAGCAGTTCTTC	CASTSVLYNEQFF
-	-	TRBV29-1	TRBJ2-3	TGCAGCGTGGGAGGCCCTAGGATGGGGGGCACAGATACGCAGTATTTT	CSVGGPRMGGTDTQYF
-	TRBD1	TRBV29-1	TRBJ1-2	TGCAGCGTTGAAGGACAGGGATATGGCTACACCTTC	CSVEGQGYGYTF